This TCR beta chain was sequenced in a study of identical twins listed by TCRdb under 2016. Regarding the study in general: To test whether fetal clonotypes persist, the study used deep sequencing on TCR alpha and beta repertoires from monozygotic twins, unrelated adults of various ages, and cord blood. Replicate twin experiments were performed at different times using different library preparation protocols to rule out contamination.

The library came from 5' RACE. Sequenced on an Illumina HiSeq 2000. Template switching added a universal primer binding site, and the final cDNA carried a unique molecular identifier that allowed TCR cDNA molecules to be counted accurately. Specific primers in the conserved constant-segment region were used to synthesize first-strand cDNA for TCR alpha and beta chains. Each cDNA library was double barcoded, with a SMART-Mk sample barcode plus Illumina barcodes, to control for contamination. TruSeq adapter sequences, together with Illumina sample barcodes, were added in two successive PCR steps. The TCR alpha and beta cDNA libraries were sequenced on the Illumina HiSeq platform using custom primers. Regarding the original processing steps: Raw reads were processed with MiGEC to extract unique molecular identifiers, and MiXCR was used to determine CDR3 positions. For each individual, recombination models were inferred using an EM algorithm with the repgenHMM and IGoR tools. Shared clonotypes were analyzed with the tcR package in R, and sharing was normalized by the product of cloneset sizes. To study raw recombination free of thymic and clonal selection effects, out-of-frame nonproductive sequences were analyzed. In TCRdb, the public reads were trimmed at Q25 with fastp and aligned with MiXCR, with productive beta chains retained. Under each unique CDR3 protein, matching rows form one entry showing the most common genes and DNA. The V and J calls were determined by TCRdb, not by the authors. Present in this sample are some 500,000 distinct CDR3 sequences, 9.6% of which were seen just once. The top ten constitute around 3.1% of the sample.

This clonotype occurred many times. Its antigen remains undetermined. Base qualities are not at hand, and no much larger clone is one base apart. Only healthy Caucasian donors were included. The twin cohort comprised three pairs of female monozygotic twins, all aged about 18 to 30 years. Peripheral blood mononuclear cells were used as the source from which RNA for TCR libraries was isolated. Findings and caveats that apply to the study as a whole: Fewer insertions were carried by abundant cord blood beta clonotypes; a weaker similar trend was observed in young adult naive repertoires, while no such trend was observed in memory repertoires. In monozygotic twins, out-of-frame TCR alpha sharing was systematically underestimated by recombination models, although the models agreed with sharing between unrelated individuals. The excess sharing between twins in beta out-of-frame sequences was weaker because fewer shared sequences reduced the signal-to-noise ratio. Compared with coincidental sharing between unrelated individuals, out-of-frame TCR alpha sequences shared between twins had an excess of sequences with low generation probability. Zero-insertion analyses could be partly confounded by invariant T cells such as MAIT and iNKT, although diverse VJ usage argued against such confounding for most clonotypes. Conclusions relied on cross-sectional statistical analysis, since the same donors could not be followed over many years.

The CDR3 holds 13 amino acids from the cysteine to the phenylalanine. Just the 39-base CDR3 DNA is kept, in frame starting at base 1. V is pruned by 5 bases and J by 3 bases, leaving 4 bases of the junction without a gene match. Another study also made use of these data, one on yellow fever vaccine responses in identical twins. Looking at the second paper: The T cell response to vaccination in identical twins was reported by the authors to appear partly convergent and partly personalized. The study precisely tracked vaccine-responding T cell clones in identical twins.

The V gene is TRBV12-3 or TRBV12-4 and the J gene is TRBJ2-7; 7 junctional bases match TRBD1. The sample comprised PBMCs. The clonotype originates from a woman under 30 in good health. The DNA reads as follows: TGTGCCAGCAGTACAGGGGTTGGCTACGAGCAGTACTTC. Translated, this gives CASSTGVGYEQYF.